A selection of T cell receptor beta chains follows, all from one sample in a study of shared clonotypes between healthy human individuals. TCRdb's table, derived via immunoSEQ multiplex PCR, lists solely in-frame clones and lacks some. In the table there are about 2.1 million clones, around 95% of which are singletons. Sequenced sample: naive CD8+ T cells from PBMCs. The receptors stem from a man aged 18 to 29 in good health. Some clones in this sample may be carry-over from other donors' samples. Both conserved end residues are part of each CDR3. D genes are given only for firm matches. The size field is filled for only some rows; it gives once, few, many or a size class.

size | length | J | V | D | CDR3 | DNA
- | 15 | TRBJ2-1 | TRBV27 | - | CASSLEVGVYNEQFF | TGTGCCAGCAGTTTAGAGGTAGGCGTCTACAATGAGCAGTTCTTC
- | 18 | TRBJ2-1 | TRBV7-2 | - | CASSSQIGRRVPYNEQFF | TGTGCCAGCAGCTCACAAATCGGTAGGCGGGTCCCCTACAATGAGCAGTTCTTC
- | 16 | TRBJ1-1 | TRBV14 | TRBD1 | CASSPLGQPLNTEAFF | TGTGCCAGCAGCCCGTTGGGACAGCCCTTGAACACTGAAGCTTTCTTT
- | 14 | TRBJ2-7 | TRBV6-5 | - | CASSTGGRNYEQYF | TGTGCCAGCAGTACCGGGGGACGTAACTACGAGCAGTACTTC
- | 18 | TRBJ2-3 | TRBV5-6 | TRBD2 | CASSPTPGLAVEADTQYF | TGTGCCAGCAGCCCGACCCCGGGACTAGCGGTTGAGGCAGATACGCAGTATTTT
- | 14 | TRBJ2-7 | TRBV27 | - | CASSFLDSPHEQYF | TGTGCCAGCAGTTTTTTGGACTCTCCTCACGAGCAGTACTTC
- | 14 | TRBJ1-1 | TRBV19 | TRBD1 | CASSIQTGATEAFF | TGTGCCAGTAGTATACAGACAGGGGCCACTGAAGCTTTCTTT
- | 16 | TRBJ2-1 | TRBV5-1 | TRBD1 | CASSLAKGAQDNEQFF | TGCGCCAGCAGCTTGGCCAAGGGGGCGCAGGACAATGAGCAGTTCTTC
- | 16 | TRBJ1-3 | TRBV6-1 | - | CASSELGSVSGNTIYF | TGTGCCAGCAGTGAATTGGGCTCTGTCTCTGGAAACACCATATATTTT
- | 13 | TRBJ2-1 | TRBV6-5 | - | CASSYSRRGEQFF | TGTGCCAGCAGTTACTCAAGAAGGGGTGAGCAGTTCTTC
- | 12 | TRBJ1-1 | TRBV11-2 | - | CASSEQNTEAFF | TGTGCCAGCAGCGAACAAAACACTGAAGCTTTCTTT
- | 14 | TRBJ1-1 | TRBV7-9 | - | CASSSIYGNTEAFF | TGTGCCAGCAGCTCCATCTACGGGAACACTGAAGCTTTCTTT
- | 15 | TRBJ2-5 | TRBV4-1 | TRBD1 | CASSLRQGLTETQYF | TGCGCCAGCAGCCTCAGACAGGGGTTGACAGAGACCCAGTACTTC
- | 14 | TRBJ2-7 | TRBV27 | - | CASSLRGAVYEQYF | TGTGCCAGCAGTTTAAGGGGGGCGGTCTACGAGCAGTACTTC
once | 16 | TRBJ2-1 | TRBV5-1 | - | CASSLAEGRGYNEQFF | TGCGCCAGCAGCTTGGCTGAGGGACGGGGCTACAATGAGCAGTTCTTC
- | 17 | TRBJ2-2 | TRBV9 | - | CASSVSSRTVNTGELFF | TGTGCCAGCAGCGTCTCAAGCCGGACAGTGAACACCGGGGAGCTGTTTTTT
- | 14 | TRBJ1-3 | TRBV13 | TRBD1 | CASSLGQDRVTIYF | TGTGCCAGCAGCTTAGGCCAGGACAGGGTAACCATATATTTT
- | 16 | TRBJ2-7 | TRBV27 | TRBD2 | CASSQSSGIKTYEQYF | TGTGCCAGCAGCCAATCTAGCGGGATAAAGACCTACGAGCAGTACTTC
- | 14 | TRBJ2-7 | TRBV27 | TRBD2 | CASSFGRADYEQYF | TGTGCCAGCAGTTTTGGGAGGGCGGACTACGAGCAGTACTTC
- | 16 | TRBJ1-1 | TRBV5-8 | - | CASSLDGRGYDTEAFF | TGTGCCAGCAGCTTGGATGGTAGGGGCTACGACACTGAAGCTTTCTTT
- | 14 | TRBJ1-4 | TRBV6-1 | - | CASSDRDRNEKLFF | TGTGCCAGCAGTGACCGGGACCGCAATGAAAAACTGTTTTTT
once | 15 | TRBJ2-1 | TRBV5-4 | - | CASSLRSTAYNEQFF | TGTGCCAGCAGCTTGCGATCCACGGCCTACAATGAGCAGTTCTTC
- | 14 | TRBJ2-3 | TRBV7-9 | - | CASSDGRLTDTQYF | TGTGCCAGCAGCGACGGACGGCTAACAGATACGCAGTATTTT
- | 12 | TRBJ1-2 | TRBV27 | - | CASRWGANGYTF | TGTGCCAGCAGGTGGGGGGCGAATGGCTACACCTTC
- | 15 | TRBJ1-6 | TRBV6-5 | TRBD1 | CASSSWDRVNSPLHF | TGTGCCAGCAGCAGTTGGGACAGGGTGAATTCACCCCTCCACTTT
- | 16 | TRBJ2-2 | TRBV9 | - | CASSAPRGSDTGELFF | TGTGCCAGCAGCGCCCCTCGGGGGTCCGACACCGGGGAGCTGTTTTTT
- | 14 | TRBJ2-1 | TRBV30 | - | CAARGLRTTGEQFF | TGTGCCGCCCGGGGCTTGAGGACTACAGGTGAGCAGTTCTTC
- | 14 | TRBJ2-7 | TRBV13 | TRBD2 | CASRNSGSIHEQYF | TGTGCCAGCAGAAATAGCGGGAGTATCCACGAGCAGTACTTC
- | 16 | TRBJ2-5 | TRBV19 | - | CASSIDRAGLQETQYF | TGTGCCAGTAGTATAGATCGGGCGGGGCTCCAAGAGACCCAGTACTTC
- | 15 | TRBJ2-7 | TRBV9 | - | CASSVSSTGRYEQYF | TGTGCCAGCAGCGTATCGAGCACGGGTCGATACGAGCAGTACTTC
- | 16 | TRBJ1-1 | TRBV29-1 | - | CSVDGAEGQLNTEAFF | TGCAGCGTTGACGGGGCGGAAGGACAGCTGAACACTGAAGCTTTCTTT
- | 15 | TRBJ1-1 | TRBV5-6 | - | CASSLSRHMNTEAFF | TGTGCCAGCAGCTTGAGTAGACACATGAACACTGAAGCTTTCTTT
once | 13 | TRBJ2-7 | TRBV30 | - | CAWSVGRIGEQYF | TGTGCCTGGAGTGTCGGCAGGATTGGCGAGCAGTACTTC
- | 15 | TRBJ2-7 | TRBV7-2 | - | CASSIDSGLWYEQYF | TGTGCCAGCAGCATCGACAGTGGCCTATGGTACGAGCAGTACTTC
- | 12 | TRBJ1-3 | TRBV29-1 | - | CSVATVGNTIYF | TGCAGCGTTGCGACAGTTGGAAACACCATATATTTT
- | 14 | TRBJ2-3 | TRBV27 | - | CASSFGRVTDTQYF | TGTGCCAGCAGTTTCGGCAGGGTGACAGATACGCAGTATTTT
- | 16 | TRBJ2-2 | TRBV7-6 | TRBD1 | CASSYRRQGKSGELFF | TGTGCCAGCAGCTATCGACGACAGGGGAAATCCGGGGAGCTGTTTTTT
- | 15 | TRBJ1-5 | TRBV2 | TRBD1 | CASRIGTGINQPQHF | TGTGCCAGCAGGATAGGGACAGGCATCAATCAGCCCCAGCATTTT
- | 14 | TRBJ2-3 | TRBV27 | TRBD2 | CASGSGRATDTQYF | TGTGCCAGCGGCAGCGGGAGGGCAACAGATACGCAGTATTTT
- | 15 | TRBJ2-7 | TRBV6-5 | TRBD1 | CASREKRGPSYEQYF | TGTGCCAGCAGGGAGAAAAGGGGGCCCTCCTACGAGCAGTACTTC
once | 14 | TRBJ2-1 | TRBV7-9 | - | CASSTTSDHNEQFF | TGTGCCAGCAGCACCACCTCTGACCACAATGAGCAGTTCTTC
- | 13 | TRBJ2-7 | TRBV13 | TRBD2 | CASSSAGGVEQYF | TGTGCCAGCAGCTCGGCGGGAGGGGTCGAGCAGTACTTC
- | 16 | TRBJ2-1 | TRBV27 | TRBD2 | CASSPRTSGMYNEQFF | TGTGCCAGCAGTCCCAGGACTAGCGGGATGTACAATGAGCAGTTCTTC
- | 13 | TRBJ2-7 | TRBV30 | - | CAWSVAGSYEQYF | TGTGCCTGGAGTGTAGCCGGCTCCTACGAGCAGTACTTC
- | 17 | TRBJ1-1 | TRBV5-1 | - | CASSLTQTRTHGTEAFF | TGCGCCAGCAGCTTGACCCAGACCCGGACCCACGGGACTGAAGCTTTCTTT
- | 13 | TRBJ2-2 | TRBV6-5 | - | CASSYGETGELFF | TGTGCCAGCAGTTATGGGGAAACCGGGGAGCTGTTTTTT
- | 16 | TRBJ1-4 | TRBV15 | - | CATSRGTPATNEKLFF | TGTGCCACCAGCAGAGGGACACCTGCAACTAATGAAAAACTGTTTTTT
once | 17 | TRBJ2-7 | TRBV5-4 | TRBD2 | CASSLGGLAGSSYEQYF | TGTGCCAGCAGCTTGGGGGGGCTAGCGGGGAGCTCCTACGAGCAGTACTTC
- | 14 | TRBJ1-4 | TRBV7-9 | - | CASSKGGPNEKLFF | TGTGCCAGCAGCAAAGGGGGTCCTAATGAAAAACTGTTTTTT
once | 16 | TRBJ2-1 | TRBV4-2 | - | CASSTRGDSSYNEQFF | TGTGCCAGCAGCACACGAGGCGATAGCTCCTACAATGAGCAGTTCTTC
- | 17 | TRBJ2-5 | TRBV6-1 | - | CASSEGGISRGSETQYF | TGTGCCAGCAGTGAAGGGGGGATTTCGAGGGGCTCGGAGACCCAGTACTTC
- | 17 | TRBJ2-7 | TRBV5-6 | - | CASSSSALGADPYEQYF | TGTGCCAGCAGCTCTTCCGCGCTCGGGGCGGATCCCTACGAGCAGTACTTC
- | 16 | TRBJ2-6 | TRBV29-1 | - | CSVARPMVSGANVLTF | TGCAGCGTGGCCCGGCCGATGGTTTCTGGGGCCAACGTCCTGACTTTC